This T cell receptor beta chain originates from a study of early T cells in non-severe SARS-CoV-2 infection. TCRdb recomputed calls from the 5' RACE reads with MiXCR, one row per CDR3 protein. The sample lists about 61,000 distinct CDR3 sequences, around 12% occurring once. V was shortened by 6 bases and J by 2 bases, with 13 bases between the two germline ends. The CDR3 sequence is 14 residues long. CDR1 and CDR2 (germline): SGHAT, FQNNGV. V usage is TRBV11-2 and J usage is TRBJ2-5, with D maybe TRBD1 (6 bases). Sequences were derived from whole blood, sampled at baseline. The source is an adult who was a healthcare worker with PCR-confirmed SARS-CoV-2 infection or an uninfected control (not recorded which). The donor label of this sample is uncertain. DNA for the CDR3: TGTGCCAGCAGGCCGCCGGGACAACAAGAGACCCAGTACTTC. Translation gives CASRPPGQQETQYF.